Listed below are T cell receptor beta chains from one sample, sequenced in a study of blood T cell repertoires in COVID-19. Libraries were prepared by immunoSEQ multiplex PCR; TCRdb keeps only in-frame clonotypes and omits some of them. The sample yields around 140,000 clones, 75% to 90% seen once. The source material was peripheral blood. These receptors came from a man aged 18 to 29 with COVID-19, enrolled during active disease. Both conserved end residues are part of each CDR3. The D gene is left open where the match is weak. Clone sizes are given selectively: once, few, many, or a class where the clone is expanded.

clone_size	j_call	d_call	v_call	cdr3_nt	cdr3_aa
.	TRBJ2-7	.	TRBV2	TGTGCCAGCCGAGGGTCCGTCTACGAGCAGTACTTC	CASRGSVYEQYF
.	TRBJ2-7	TRBD2	TRBV5-1	TGCGCCAGCAGAAGTATCAGCGGGGCTAACTACGAGCAGTACTTC	CASRSISGANYEQYF
.	TRBJ1-2	.	TRBV6-1	TGTGCCAGCAGTCCCAATTCGGGAGGGTATGGCTACACCTTC	CASSPNSGGYGYTF
.	TRBJ2-7	.	TRBV5-5	TGTGCCAGCAGCTTAGGATCGGATTACTACTACGAGCAGTACTTC	CASSLGSDYYYEQYF
.	TRBJ1-5	TRBD1	TRBV24-1	TGTGCCACCAGTGATTTGGAACAGGGGCTCCATAGCAATCAGCCCCAGCATTTT	CATSDLEQGLHSNQPQHF
.	TRBJ2-7	TRBD1	TRBV30	TGTGCCTGGAGATATTCTGACAGGGTCACCTCCGAGCAGTACTTC	CAWRYSDRVTSEQYF
.	TRBJ2-7	.	TRBV5-6	TGTGCCAGCAGCTGGGGGGACGAGTTCTACGAGCAGTACTTC	CASSWGDEFYEQYF
once	TRBJ2-3	TRBD2	TRBV29-1	TGCAGCGTTGAAGATCGGGGCGGGAGAACAGATACGCAGTATTTT	CSVEDRGGRTDTQYF
.	TRBJ2-7	TRBD2	TRBV11-3	TGTGCCAGCAGCCCGAGGACGGGAGCGGGGGAGCAGTACTTC	CASSPRTGAGEQYF
.	TRBJ2-2	TRBD1	TRBV13	TGTGCCAGCAGCCCCCAGGACAGGGTTAGCACCGGGGAGCTGTTTTTT	CASSPQDRVSTGELFF
.	TRBJ2-3	TRBD2	TRBV6-5	TGTGCCAGCAGTCCGGGACTAGCATCCGATACGCAGTATTTT	CASSPGLASDTQYF
.	TRBJ2-1	TRBD2	TRBV7-8	TGTGCCAGCAGCTTTAGACTAGCGGGAGGTGAGCAGTTCTTC	CASSFRLAGGEQFF
.	TRBJ2-7	.	TRBV9	TGTGCCAGCAGCGTAGGCGCGGCGGGCTACGAGCAGTACTTC	CASSVGAAGYEQYF
.	TRBJ2-2	TRBD1	TRBV18	TGTGCCAGCTCACTCGACAGGGGAAACACCGGGGAGCTGTTTTTT	CASSLDRGNTGELFF
.	TRBJ2-1	.	TRBV5-8	TGTGCCAGCAGCTTGGTGGCATCCCAGTTCTTC	CASSLVASQFF
.	TRBJ2-1	TRBD2	TRBV18	TGTGCCAGCTCACCAAGACTAGCGGGAGACGACAATGAGCAGTTCTTC	CASSPRLAGDDNEQFF
.	TRBJ2-1	.	TRBV7-2	TGTGCCAGCAGTACCGGAGGTAGATCCTACAATGAGCAGTTCTTC	CASSTGGRSYNEQFF
.	TRBJ2-3	TRBD1	TRBV6-4	TGTGCCAGCAGTGCTGGACAGGGCACCACAGATACGCAGTATTTT	CASSAGQGTTDTQYF
.	TRBJ1-5	TRBD1	TRBV6-5	TGTGCCAGCAGAAGGGACAGGGAGTACAGTCAGCCCCAGCATTTT	CASRRDREYSQPQHF
many	TRBJ2-1	.	TRBV7-9	TGTGCCAGCAGCTCCCGGGACAAGCCCAATGAGCAGTTCTTC	CASSSRDKPNEQFF
.	TRBJ2-7	TRBD2	TRBV5-1	TGCGCCAGCAGCCCTACTAGCGCCACTTACGAGCAGTACTTC	CASSPTSATYEQYF
once	TRBJ2-2	.	TRBV6-5	TGTGCCAGCGCACAGGGCACCGGGGAGCTGTTTTTT	CASAQGTGELFF
few	TRBJ1-3	TRBD1	TRBV7-2	TGTGCCAGCAGCTTTAGGACAGGGGTCGGGTACACCATATATTTT	CASSFRTGVGYTIYF
.	TRBJ2-7	.	TRBV11-2	TGTGCCAGCAGCTTAACCGGGACATCTTACGAGCAGTACTTC	CASSLTGTSYEQYF
.	TRBJ1-2	.	TRBV20-1	TGCAGTCCGGGTGCAGAGGGCTACACCTTC	CSPGAEGYTF
.	TRBJ2-1	.	TRBV11-2	TGTGCCAGCAGCTTAGGGAGGGAGAAGGATGAGCAGTTCTTC	CASSLGREKDEQFF
.	TRBJ2-3	.	TRBV7-9	TGTGCCAGCAGCTTATCAAACGGTGGCACAGATACGCAGTATTTT	CASSLSNGGTDTQYF
.	TRBJ2-1	TRBD1	TRBV19	TGTGCCAGTAGTATAGATCGGGACAGGGGATGGAATGAGCAGTTCTTC	CASSIDRDRGWNEQFF
.	TRBJ2-2	.	TRBV12-3/TRBV12-4	TGTGCCAGCAGTTTAGGACGGGAACGGGAGCTGTTTTTT	CASSLGRERELFF
.	TRBJ2-2	.	TRBV10-2	TGCGCCAGCAGGGATGGAGGATCCGGGGAGCTGTTTTTT	CASRDGGSGELFF
.	TRBJ1-6	.	TRBV5-1	TGCGCCAGCAGCTTGGGAAGCCCCCGGAGGGAAGGGGTACTGGGCTATAATTCACCCCTCCACTTT	CASSLGSPRREGVLGYNSPLHF
.	TRBJ2-7	TRBD1	TRBV30	TGTGCCTGGGGACAGGGAAACGAGCAGTACTTC	CAWGQGNEQYF
.	TRBJ1-1	.	TRBV3-1/TRBV3-2	TGTGCCAGCAGCCTCAATATGGGCGTGAACACTGAAGCTTTCTTT	CASSLNMGVNTEAFF
.	TRBJ1-4	.	TRBV30	TGTGCCTGGAGTGTACTCGGGCACCCTGGTAGAGGGACAACTAATGAAAAACTGTTTTTT	CAWSVLGHPGRGTTNEKLFF
.	TRBJ2-1	TRBD1	TRBV18	TGTGCCAGCTCACCCAACCGTCCCGGGACAGGGTTTGGTCGGAACAATGAGCAGTTCTTC	CASSPNRPGTGFGRNNEQFF
.	TRBJ2-7	TRBD2	TRBV11-2	TGTGCCAGCAGCTACCATAGCGGGAGCAACGAGCAGTACTTC	CASSYHSGSNEQYF
.	TRBJ1-1	.	TRBV6-2/TRBV6-3	TGTGCCAGCAGTTACTCGCGGCCGTACGACGCTTTCTTT	CASSYSRPYDAFF
.	TRBJ2-7	.	TRBV7-2	TGTGCCAGCAGCTTAGGGCTAGCGACATACGAGCAGTACTTC	CASSLGLATYEQYF
.	TRBJ2-1	TRBD2	TRBV24-1	TGTGCCACCAGTGATCCCGGGACTAGCGGGAGGAGTGAGCAGTTCTTC	CATSDPGTSGRSEQFF
.	TRBJ2-1	.	TRBV9	TGTGCCAGCAGCGTAGATGTCCGAGATGAGCAGTTCTTC	CASSVDVRDEQFF
.	TRBJ2-7	TRBD1	TRBV18	TGTGCCAGCTCACTCAGTGACAGGGCCTACGAGCAGTACTTC	CASSLSDRAYEQYF
once	TRBJ2-7	TRBD2	TRBV6-2/TRBV6-3	TGTGCCAGCAGTTACTCGATACGGGAGGGCCCAAGCGAGCAGTACTTC	CASSYSIREGPSEQYF
.	TRBJ2-2	.	TRBV21-1	TGTGCCAGCAGGACTCAAATGGAGGGACAGGGGAGCGGGGAGCTGTTTTTT	CASRTQMEGQGSGELFF
.	TRBJ2-6	.	TRBV24-1	TGTGCCACCAGTGTAGGGGGTTACAAACCTCTAATGGCCAACGTCCTGACTTTC	CATSVGGYKPLMANVLTF
.	TRBJ2-5	.	TRBV2	TGTGCCAGCAGCGTTCGAAACGAGATCCCCGGTGTTCTTCGCTTCGGGGGGACCCAGTACTTC	CASSVRNEIPGVLRFGGTQYF
.	TRBJ1-1	.	TRBV7-8	TGTGCCAGCAGGTCCAGGGGATCCCGGAACACTGAAGCTTTCTTT	CASRSRGSRNTEAFF
.	TRBJ2-5	TRBD1	TRBV10-3	TGTGCCATCAGTGAGTCGCGCAGTAGAGGGGGCAGCGAGACCCAGTACTTC	CAISESRSRGGSETQYF
.	TRBJ2-7	.	TRBV5-1	TGCGCCAGCAGCTCGGGCGGGCCTCCAACCAACTACGAGCAGTACTTC	CASSSGGPPTNYEQYF
once	TRBJ2-7	TRBD1	TRBV15	TGTGCCACCAGCTCCGAGACAGGGGACCCCCCAAGCTCCTACGAGCAGTACTTC	CATSSETGDPPSSYEQYF
.	TRBJ2-7	TRBD1	TRBV7-9	TGTGCCAGCAGCACGACCGACAGGGAAATTCCCTACGAGCAGTACTTC	CASSTTDREIPYEQYF
.	TRBJ2-5	.	TRBV18	TGTGCCAGCTCACTGGGGGCGGTGGAGACCCAGTACTTC	CASSLGAVETQYF
.	TRBJ2-3	TRBD2	TRBV25-1	TGTGCCAGCAGTGAGGGAGGGGTTAATACGCAGTATTTT	CASSEGGVNTQYF
.	TRBJ2-7	TRBD2	TRBV28	TGTGCCAGCGGCGGGCTAGCGGTTCGAGGGGAGCAGTACTTC	CASGGLAVRGEQYF
.	TRBJ1-1	TRBD1	TRBV5-1	TGCGCCAGCAGCCCCCTCCTGGACAGGGCTGGAAACACTGAAGCTTTCTTT	CASSPLLDRAGNTEAFF
.	TRBJ2-2	.	TRBV27	TGTGCCAGCAGTTTGAGCACCGGGGAGCTGTTTTTT	CASSLSTGELFF
.	TRBJ1-1	.	TRBV6-5	TGTGCCAGCAGTTACTCAGTTGGGGGCTCAACTGAAGCTTTCTTT	CASSYSVGGSTEAFF
.	TRBJ2-5	.	TRBV4-1	TGCGCCAGCAGCCAAGATTCAGGGACGAGGATGGGGGCCCAATGGTTACGGACCCAGTACTTC	CASSQDSGTRMGAQWLRTQYF
.	TRBJ2-6	.	TRBV28	TGTGCCAGCAGTTTATGGGACATGAGCTCTGGGGCCAACGTCCTGACTTTC	CASSLWDMSSGANVLTF
.	TRBJ1-5	TRBD1	TRBV24-1	TGTGCCGCACAGGGGGAAAGAATCAATCAGCCCCAGCATTTT	CAAQGERINQPQHF